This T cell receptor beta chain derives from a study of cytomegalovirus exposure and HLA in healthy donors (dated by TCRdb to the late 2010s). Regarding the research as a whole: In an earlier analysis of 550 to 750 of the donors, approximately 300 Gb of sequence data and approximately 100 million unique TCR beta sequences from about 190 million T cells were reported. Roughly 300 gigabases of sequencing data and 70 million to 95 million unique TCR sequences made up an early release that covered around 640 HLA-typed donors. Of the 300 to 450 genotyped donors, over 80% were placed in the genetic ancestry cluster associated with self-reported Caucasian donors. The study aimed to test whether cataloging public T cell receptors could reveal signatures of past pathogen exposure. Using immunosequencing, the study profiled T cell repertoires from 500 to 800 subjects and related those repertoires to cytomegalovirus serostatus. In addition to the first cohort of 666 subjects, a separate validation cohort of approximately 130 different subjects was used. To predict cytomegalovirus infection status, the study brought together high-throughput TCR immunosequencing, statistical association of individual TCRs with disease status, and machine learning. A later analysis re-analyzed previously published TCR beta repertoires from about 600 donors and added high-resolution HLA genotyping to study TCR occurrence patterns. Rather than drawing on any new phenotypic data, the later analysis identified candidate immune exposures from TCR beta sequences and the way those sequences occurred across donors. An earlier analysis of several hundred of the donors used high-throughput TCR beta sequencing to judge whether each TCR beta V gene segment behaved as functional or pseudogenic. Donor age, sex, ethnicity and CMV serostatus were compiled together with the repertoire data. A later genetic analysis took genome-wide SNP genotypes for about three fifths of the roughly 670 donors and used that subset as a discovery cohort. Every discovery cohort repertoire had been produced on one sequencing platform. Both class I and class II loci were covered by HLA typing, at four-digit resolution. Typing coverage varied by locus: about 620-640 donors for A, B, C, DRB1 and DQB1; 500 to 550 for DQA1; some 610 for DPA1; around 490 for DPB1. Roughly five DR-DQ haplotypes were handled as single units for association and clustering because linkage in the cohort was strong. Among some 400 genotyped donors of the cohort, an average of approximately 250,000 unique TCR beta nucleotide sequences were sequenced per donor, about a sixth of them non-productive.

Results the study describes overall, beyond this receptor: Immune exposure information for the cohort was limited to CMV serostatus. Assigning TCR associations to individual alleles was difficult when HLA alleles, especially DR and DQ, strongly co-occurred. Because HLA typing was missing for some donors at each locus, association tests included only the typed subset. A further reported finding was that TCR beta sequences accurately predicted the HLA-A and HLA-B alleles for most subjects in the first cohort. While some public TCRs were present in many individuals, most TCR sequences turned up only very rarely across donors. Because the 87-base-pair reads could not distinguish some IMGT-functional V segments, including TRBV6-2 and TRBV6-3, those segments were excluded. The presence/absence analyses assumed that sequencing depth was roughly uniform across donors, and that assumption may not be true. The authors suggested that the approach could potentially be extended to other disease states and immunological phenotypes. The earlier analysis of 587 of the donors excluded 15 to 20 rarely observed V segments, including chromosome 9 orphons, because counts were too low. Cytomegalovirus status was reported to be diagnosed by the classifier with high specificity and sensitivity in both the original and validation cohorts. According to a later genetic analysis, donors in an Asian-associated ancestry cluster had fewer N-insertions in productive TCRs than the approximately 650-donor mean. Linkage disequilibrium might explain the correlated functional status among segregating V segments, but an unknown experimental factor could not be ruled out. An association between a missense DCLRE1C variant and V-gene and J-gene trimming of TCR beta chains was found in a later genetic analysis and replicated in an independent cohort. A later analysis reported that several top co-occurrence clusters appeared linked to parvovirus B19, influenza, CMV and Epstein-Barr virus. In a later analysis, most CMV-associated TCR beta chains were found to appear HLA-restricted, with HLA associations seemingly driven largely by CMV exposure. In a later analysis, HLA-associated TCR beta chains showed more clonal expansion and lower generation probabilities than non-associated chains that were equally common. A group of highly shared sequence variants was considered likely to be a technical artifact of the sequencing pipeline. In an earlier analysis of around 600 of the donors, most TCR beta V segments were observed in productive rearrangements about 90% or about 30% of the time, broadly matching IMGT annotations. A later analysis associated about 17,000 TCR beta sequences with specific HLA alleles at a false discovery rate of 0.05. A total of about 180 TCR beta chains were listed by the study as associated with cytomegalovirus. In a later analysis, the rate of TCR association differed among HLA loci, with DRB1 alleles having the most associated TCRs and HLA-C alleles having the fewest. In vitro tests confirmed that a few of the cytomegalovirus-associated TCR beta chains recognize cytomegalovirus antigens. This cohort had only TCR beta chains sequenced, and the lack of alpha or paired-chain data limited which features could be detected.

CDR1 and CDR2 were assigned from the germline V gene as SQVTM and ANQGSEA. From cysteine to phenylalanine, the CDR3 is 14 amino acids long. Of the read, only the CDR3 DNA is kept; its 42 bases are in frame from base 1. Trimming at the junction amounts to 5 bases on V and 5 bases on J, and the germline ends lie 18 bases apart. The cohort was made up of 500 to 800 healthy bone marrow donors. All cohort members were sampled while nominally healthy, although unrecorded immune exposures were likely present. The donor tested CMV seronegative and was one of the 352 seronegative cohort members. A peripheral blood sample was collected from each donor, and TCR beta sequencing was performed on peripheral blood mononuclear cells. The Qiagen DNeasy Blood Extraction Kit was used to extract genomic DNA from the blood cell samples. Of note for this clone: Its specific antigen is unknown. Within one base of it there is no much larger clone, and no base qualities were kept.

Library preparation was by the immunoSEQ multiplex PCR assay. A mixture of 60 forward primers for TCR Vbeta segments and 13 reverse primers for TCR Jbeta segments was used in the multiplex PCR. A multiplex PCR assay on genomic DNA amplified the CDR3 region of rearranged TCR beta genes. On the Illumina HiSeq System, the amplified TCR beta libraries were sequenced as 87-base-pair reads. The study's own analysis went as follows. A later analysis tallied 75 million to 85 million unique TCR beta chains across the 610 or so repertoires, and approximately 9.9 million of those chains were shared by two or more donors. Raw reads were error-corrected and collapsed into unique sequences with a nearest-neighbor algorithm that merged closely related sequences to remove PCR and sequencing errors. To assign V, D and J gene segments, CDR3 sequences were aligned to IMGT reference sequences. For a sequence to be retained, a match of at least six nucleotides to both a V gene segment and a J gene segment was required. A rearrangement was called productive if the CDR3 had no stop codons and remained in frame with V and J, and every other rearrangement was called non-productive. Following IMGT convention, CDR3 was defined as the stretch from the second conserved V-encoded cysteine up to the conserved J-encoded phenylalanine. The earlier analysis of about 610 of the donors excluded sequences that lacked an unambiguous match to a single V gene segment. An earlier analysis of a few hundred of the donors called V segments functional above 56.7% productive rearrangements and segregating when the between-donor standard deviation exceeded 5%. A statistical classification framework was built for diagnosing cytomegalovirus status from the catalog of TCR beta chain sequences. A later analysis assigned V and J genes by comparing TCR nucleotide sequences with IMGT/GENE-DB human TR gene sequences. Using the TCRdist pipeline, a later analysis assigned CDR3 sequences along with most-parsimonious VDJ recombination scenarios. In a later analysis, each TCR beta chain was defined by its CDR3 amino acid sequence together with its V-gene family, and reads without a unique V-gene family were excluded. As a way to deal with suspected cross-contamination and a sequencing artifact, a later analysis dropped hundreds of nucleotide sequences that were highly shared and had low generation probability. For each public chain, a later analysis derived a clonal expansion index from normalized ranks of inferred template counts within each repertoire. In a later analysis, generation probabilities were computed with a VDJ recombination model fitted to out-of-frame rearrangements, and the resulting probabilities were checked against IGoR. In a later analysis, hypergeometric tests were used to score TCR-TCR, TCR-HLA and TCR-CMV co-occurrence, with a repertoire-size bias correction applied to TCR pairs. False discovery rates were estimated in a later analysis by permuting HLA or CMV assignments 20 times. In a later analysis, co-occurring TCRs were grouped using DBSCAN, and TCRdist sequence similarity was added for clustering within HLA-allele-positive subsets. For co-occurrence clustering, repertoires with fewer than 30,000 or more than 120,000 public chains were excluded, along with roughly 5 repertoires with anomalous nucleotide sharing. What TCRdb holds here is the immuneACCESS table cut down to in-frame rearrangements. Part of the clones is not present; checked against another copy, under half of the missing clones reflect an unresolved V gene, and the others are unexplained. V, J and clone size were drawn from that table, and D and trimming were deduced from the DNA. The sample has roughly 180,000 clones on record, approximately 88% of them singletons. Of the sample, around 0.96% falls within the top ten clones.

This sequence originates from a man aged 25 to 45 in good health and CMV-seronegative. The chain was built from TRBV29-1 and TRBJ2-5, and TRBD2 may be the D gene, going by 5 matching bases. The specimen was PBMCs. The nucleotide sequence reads TGCAGCGTTCCGAGGTGGTCGGGGTCGGAGACCCAGTACTTC. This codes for CSVPRWSGSETQYF.